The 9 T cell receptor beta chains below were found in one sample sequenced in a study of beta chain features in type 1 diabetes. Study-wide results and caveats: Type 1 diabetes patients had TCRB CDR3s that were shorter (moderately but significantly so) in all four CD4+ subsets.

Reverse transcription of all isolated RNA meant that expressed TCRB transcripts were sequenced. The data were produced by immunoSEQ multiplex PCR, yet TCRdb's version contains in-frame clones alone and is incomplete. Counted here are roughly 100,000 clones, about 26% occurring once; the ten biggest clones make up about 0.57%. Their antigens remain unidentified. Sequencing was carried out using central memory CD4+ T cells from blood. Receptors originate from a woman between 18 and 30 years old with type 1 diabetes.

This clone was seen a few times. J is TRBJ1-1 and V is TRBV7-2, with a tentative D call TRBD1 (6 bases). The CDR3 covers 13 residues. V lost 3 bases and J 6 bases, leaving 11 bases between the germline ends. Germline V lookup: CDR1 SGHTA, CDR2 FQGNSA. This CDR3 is CASSFSRGAEAFF. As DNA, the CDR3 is TGTGCCAGCAGCTTCAGCAGGGGAGCTGAAGCTTTCTTT.

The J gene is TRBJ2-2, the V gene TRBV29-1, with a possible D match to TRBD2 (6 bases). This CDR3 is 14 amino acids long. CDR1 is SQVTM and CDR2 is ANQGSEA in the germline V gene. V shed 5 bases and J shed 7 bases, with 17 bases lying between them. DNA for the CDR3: TGCAGCGTTACGGGAGTCATTTCGGGCGGGGAGCTGTTTTTT. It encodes CSVTGVISGGELFF.

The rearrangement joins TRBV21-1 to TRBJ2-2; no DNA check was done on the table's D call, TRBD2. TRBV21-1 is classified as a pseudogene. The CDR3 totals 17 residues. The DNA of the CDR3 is TGTGCCAGCTGGGGCCTAGCGGGAGGGCCGTATACCGGGGAGCTGTTTTTT. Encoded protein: CASWGLAGGPYTGELFF.

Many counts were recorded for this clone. The DNA for the CDR3 is TGTGCCAGCAGCCCACCGGGACAGGGACCTGAAGCTTTCTTT. It is translated as CASSPPGQGPEAFF. The V and J genes are TRBV5-4 and TRBJ1-1, with 9 bases identical to TRBD1. The V segment lost 4 bases and the J segment 6 bases; nucleotides outside the gene matches: 7. This CDR3 region has 14 residues. The germline V gene has CDR1 SGHNT and CDR2 YYREEE (reference sequence).

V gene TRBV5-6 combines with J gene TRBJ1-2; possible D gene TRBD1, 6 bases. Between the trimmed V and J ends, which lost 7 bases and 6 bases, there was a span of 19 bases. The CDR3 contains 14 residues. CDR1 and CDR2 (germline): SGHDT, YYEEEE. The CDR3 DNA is TGTGCCAGCTATCTTAGCCAGGGGTGGGATGGCTACACCTTC. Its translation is CASYLSQGWDGYTF.

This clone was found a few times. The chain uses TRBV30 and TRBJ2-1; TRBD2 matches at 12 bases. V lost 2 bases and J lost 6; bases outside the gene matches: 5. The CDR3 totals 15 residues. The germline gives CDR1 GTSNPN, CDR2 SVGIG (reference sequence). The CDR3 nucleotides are TGTGCCTGGAGTTTAACTAGCGGGAGGCCCAATGAGCAGTTCTTC. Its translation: CAWSLTSGRPNEQFF.

The CDR3 loop is CASATEGLAEKLFF. The CDR3 nucleotides read TGTGCCAGCGCAACGGAGGGTTTGGCCGAAAAACTGTTTTTT. The chain has TRBV2 and TRBJ1-4; D uncertain. From germline, CDR1 is SNHLY and CDR2 FYNNEI. V was trimmed by 8 bases and J by 8 bases, leaving 18 bases between them. The CDR3 is 14 amino acids.

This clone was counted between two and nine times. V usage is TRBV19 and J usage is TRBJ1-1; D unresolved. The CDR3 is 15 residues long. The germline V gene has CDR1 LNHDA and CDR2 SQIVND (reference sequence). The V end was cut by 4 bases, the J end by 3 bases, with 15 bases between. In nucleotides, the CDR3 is TGTGCCAGTAGTACCGACCATTATGAGGACACTGAAGCTTTCTTT. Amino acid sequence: CASSTDHYEDTEAFF.

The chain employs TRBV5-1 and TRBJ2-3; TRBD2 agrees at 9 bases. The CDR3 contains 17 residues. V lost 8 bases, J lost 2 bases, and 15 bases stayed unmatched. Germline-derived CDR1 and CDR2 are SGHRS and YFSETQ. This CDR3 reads CASRPAGGPGATDTQYF. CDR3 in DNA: TGCGCCAGTCGACCAGCGGGAGGCCCGGGCGCCACAGATACGCAGTATTTT.